These 21 T cell receptor beta chains came from one sample sequenced in a study of CD8 T cells in Susac syndrome. With random hexamers, reverse transcription was performed on roughly 0.45 to 1 ug of RNA. TCRdb independently ran MiXCR on the immunoSEQ multiplex PCR reads; one entry per CDR3 protein. The sample yields approximately 140,000 distinct CDR3 sequences, 85% to 95% seen once. Sequenced: CD8+ T cells from PBMCs. These receptors were taken from a human donor in good health.

The chain is built from TRBV9 and TRBJ1-1, with no clear D. CDR1 and CDR2 from the germline V gene are SGDLS and YYNGEE. Trimming stripped 3 bases from V and 5 bases from J, with 11 bases between. The CDR3 covers 13 residues. The DNA of the CDR3 is TGTGCCAGCAGCGGCGGTTTGCGAACTGAAGCTTTCTTT. Translation: CASSGGLRTEAFF.

The chain employs TRBV20-1 and TRBJ2-1; TRBD2 matches 11 bases. Germline assignment: CDR1 DFQATT and CDR2 SNEGSKA (reference sequence). CDR3 length: 13 residues. V trimming: 4 bases; J trimming: 6 bases; junction bases outside the gene matches: 2. The CDR3 region is CSAITSGSNEQFF. The CDR3 bases are TGCAGTGCTATCACTAGCGGGAGCAATGAGCAGTTCTTC.

This clonotype came up once. An end of the junction differs from the germline gene, which may be a read error. The genes are TRBV7-9 and TRBJ1-2; D is possibly TRBD1 (6 bases). The CDR3 extends over 12 amino acids. Germline lookup yields CDR1 SEHNR and CDR2 FQNEAQ (reference sequence). The CDR3 sequence is CASRTTTPGQIF. The CDR3 region has the DNA TGTGCCAGCAGAACGACTACTCCGGGACAAATCTTC.

The J gene is TRBJ2-7, the V gene TRBV4-3; 11 nucleotides agree with TRBD1. The CDR3 totals 15 residues. Germline V gene data show CDR1 as LGHNA and CDR2 as YSLEER. J gave up 3 bases and V 4 bases, and 5 bases lay outside the gene matches. CDR3 sequence: CASSPTGTGGYEQYF. The CDR3 coding sequence is TGCGCCAGCAGCCCGACCGGGACAGGGGGCTACGAGCAGTACTTC.

The chain couples TRBV23-1 to TRBJ2-3; possibly TRBD2 for D (5 bases). TRBV23-1 is an ORF for which the function is uncertain. This CDR3 is built from 18 residues. Deletions cut 7 bases from V and 4 bases from J, with 27 bases between. The CDR3, as DNA: TGCGCCAGCACCGGGATTGCAGCGGCCCAGCGACACCCAGATACGCAGTATTTT. Amino acid sequence: CASTGIAAAQRHPDTQYF.

The table lists this clonotype with a few counts. V gene TRBV4-3 combines with J gene TRBJ2-7; D gene unclear. The germline V gene has CDR1 LGHNA and CDR2 YSLEER. V was clipped by 0 bases and J by 5 bases, with 2 bases between them. CDR3 size: 11 residues. The CDR3 bases are TGCGCCAGCAGCCAAGATAACGAGCAGTACTTC. Its translation: CASSQDNEQYF.

The chain carries TRBV14 and TRBJ1-1; D gene ambiguous. This CDR3 spans 14 amino acids. The V and J ends lost 4 bases and 4 bases respectively, with 13 bases between them. From germline, CDR1 is SGHDN and CDR2 FVKESK. CDR3 in DNA: TGTGCCAGCAGCCCCCGCGGCCTGGGCACTGAAGCTTTCTTT. Amino acid sequence: CASSPRGLGTEAFF. The complete variable domain, with remaining parts taken from reference TRBV14 and TRBJ1-1, reads EAGVTQFPSHSVIEKGQTVTLRCDPISGHDNLYWYRRVMGKEIKFLLHFVKESKQDESGMPNNRFLAERTGGTYSTLKVQPAELEDSGVYFCASSPRGLGTEAFFGQGTRLTVV.

V usage is TRBV14 and J usage is TRBJ2-3; TRBD2 matches at 8 bases. The length of the CDR3 is 15 residues. V dropped 0 bases and J dropped 4; count of bases not matched to a gene: 3. Germline values: CDR1 SGHDN, CDR2 FVKESK. The CDR3 is CASSQDTGGADTQYF. Written as DNA, the CDR3 is TGTGCCAGCAGCCAAGATACGGGAGGGGCAGATACGCAGTATTTT.

V usage is TRBV27 and J usage is TRBJ1-2; the D is unclear. Trimming cost V 0 bases and J 3 bases, with 5 bases left between them. The CDR3 totals 13 residues. Germline V gene sequence: CDR1 MNHEY, CDR2 SMNVEV (reference sequence). CDR3 region: CASSLSGHYGYTF. As DNA, the CDR3 is TGTGCCAGCAGTTTATCAGGACACTATGGCTACACCTTC.

J is TRBJ1-2 and V is TRBV29-1; 7 nucleotides align to TRBD1. V shed 6 bases, J shed 6 bases, and the junction held 7 bases outside the gene matches. CDR1 and CDR2 (germline): SQVTM, ANQGSEA. This CDR3 is built from 12 residues. The CDR3 DNA reads as TGCAGCGTCGACACAGGGGAAAATGGCTACACCTTC. It yields the protein CSVDTGENGYTF.

The chain carries TRBV13 and TRBJ1-1, with D possibly matching TRBD1 (5 bases). Trimming shortened V by 3 bases and J by 12 bases, and 11 bases separated the two germline ends. Looked up from germline, CDR1 is PRHDT and CDR2 is FYEKMQ (reference sequence). The CDR3 spans 11 residues. CDR3 coding DNA: TGTGCCAGCAGCTTCCGGGGGATCCCTTTCTTT. Its translation: CASSFRGIPFF.

The chain combines TRBV4-1 with TRBJ1-5; D is uncertain. Germline values: CDR1 MGHRA, CDR2 YSYEKL. The CDR3 is 13 residues long. The V end lost 1 base, the J end lost 5 bases, and 6 bases lay between the germline ends. The CDR3 region has the DNA TGCGCCAGCAGCCAAGTGTTGGATCAGCCCCAGCATTTT. Protein sequence: CASSQVLDQPQHF.

The chain employs TRBV7-9 and TRBJ2-7; 9 bases agree with TRBD1. Trimming at V came to 5 bases and at J to 2 bases, leaving 1 base not matched to a gene. The CDR3 is 13 amino acids. Germline values: CDR1 SEHNR, CDR2 FQNEAQ (reference sequence). CDR3 coding DNA: TGTGCCAGCAGCGGACAGGGGACCTACGAGCAGTACTTC. Amino acids: CASSGQGTYEQYF.

This chain uses TRBV29-1 with TRBJ2-1; no reliable D call. Trimming cost V 0 bases and J 4 bases, with 4 bases left between them. This CDR3 contains 12 residues. Germline-derived CDR1 and CDR2 are SQVTM and ANQGSEA. The CDR3 DNA reads TGCAGCGTTGAAGAGTATTACAATGAGCAGTTCTTC. The encoded protein is CSVEEYYNEQFF.

The chain links TRBV25-1 to TRBJ2-1, with TRBD2 matching 12 bases. J was trimmed by 8 bases and V by 8 bases; bases with no gene match: 4. Germline V gene data show CDR1 as MGHDK and CDR2 as SYGVNS. The CDR3 covers 13 residues. The CDR3 reads CASLTSGSDEQFF. The CDR3 nucleotides are TGTGCCAGCCTGACTAGCGGGAGCGATGAGCAGTTCTTC. Variable domain in full (rest from reference TRBV25-1 and TRBJ2-1): EADIYQTPRYLVIGTGKKITLECSQTMGHDKMYWYQQDPGMELHLIHYSYGVNSTEKGDLSSESTVSRIRTEHFPLTLESARPSHTSQYLCASLTSGSDEQFFGPGTRLTVL.

The chain joins TRBV12-5 to TRBJ2-1, with a possible D match to TRBD2 (7 bases). V was clipped by 1 base and J by 2 bases, with 12 bases between them. This CDR3 contains 16 residues. The V gene's germline CDR1 is LGHNT and CDR2 FRNRAP. The CDR3: CASGLEGEGPYNEQFF. As DNA, the CDR3 is TGTGCTAGTGGTTTGGAGGGGGAGGGCCCCTACAATGAGCAGTTCTTC.

The chain joins TRBV4-1 to TRBJ2-7; 7 nucleotides match TRBD1. V was clipped by 4 bases and J by 2 bases; unmatched bases: 8. The CDR3 contains 15 residues. Germline lookup yields CDR1 MGHRA and CDR2 YSYEKL. The CDR3: CASSLRDSEAYEQYF. In DNA, the CDR3 is TGCGCCAGCAGCCTCCGGGACAGTGAAGCCTACGAGCAGTACTTC.

CDR3 residues: CASNTGGLETQYF. In DNA form, the CDR3 reads TGTGCCAGCAACACAGGGGGCCTAGAGACCCAGTACTTC. This chain links TRBV7-2 with TRBJ2-5; 9 bases align to TRBD1. Trimming at V came to 7 bases and at J to 4 bases, leaving 4 bases not matched to a gene. The CDR3 has 13 amino acids. From germline, CDR1 is SGHTA and CDR2 FQGNSA.

J is TRBJ2-7 and V is TRBV27; D uncertain. The CDR3 has 13 amino acids. Trimming shortened V by 6 bases and J by 3 bases, and 12 bases separated the two germline ends. CDR1 MNHEY and CDR2 SMNVEV come from the germline V gene (reference sequence). DNA for the CDR3: TGTGCCAGCAGACCAGGCTCCCTCTACGAGCAGTACTTC. Its protein product is CASRPGSLYEQYF.

V gene TRBV27 combines with J gene TRBJ2-1; D is unresolved. Trimming removed 6 bases from V and 7 bases from J, with 13 bases in between. CDR1 and CDR2 (germline): MNHEY, SMNVEV (reference sequence). This CDR3 contains 13 residues. Here the CDR3 DNA reads TGTGCCAGCAGCCTCAGTGGGCTTAATGAGCAGTTCTTC. It encodes CASSLSGLNEQFF.

This sequence joins TRBV4-2 and TRBJ2-3; TRBD2 agrees at 16 bases. In germline, CDR1 is LGHNA, CDR2 YNFKEQ. This CDR3 has 17 amino acids. J was trimmed by 8 bases and V by 0 bases; bases with no gene match: 5. CDR3 sequence reads: CASSQEGTSGRDGTQYF. DNA for the CDR3: TGTGCCAGCAGCCAAGAAGGGACTAGCGGGAGGGATGGTACGCAGTATTTT.